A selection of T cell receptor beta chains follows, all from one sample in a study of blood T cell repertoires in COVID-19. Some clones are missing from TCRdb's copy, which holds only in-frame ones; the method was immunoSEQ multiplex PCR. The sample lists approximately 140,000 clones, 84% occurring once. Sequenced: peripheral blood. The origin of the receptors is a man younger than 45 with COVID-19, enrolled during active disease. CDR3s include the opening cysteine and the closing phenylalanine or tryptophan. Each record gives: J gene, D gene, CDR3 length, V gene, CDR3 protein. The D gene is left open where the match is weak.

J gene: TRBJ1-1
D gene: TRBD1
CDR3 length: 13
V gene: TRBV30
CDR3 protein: CAWSSGQLTEAFF

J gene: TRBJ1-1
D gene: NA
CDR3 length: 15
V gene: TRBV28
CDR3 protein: CASGPLGRAATEAFF

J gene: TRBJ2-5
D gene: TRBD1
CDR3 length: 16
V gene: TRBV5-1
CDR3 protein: CASSYLGTGLEETQYF

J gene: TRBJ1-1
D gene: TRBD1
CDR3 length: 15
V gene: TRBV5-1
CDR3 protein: CASSRTGAKNTEAFF

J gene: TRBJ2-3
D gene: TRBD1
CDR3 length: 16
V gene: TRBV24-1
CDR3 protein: CATSDSGTGVGDTQYF

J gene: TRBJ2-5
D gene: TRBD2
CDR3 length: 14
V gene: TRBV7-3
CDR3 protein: CASSFAGAGETQYF

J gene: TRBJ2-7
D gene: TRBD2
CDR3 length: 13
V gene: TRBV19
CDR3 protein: CASSAGGTYEQYF

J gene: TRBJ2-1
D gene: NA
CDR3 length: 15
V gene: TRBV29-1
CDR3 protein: CSVEDTKSASDEQFF

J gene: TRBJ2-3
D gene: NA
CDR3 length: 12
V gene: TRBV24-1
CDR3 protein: CATSDLQDTQYF

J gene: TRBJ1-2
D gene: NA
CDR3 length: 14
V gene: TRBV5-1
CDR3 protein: CASSLVGVNYGYTF

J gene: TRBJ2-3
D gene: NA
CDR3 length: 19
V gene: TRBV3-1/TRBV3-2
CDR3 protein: CASSPKEAQTTRVADTQYF

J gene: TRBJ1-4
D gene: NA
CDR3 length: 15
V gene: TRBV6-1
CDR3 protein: CASSEPRAGMEKLFF

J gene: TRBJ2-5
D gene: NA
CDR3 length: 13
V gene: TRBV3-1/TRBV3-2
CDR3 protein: CASSQAGQETQYF

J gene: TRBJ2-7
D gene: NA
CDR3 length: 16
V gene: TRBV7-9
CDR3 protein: CASSPFGTRFSYEQYF

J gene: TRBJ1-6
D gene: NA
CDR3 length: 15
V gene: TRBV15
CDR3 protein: CATSRDLTSNSPLHF

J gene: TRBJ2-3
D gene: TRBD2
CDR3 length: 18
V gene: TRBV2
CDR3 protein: CASSGSLTTSGRADTQYF

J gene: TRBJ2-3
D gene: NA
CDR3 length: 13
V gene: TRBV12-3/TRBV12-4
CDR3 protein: CASSLTSSDTQYF

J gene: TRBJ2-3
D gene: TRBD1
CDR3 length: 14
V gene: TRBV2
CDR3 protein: CASLDREVTDTQYF

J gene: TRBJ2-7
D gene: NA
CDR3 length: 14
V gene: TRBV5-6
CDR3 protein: CASSLLTGSYEQYF

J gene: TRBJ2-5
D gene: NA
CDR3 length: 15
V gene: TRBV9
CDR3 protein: CASSYAAGPRETQYF